This entry lists 22 T cell receptor beta chains sequenced from one sample in a study of T cells in Graves' hyperthyroidism and ophthalmopathy (dated by TCRdb to between 2018 and 2020). Library creation used multiplex PCR. Instrument on record: Illumina HiSeq 2000. Amplification of TCR beta CDR3 regions was carried out from RNA transcripts. The first round of RT-PCR for the TCR CDR3 was performed with the HTBI primer set and the Qiagen OneStep RT-PCR kit. In-frame beta chains were kept once TCRdb had trimmed the public reads at Q25 with fastp and called clones with MiXCR. For every CDR3 protein sequence, its rows merge into one entry that carries the most common genes and DNA. This sample gives a few hundred thousand distinct CDR3 sequences in total; 15% of them show up just once. The ten largest account for 30% to 35% of the sample. The specimen was blood. The receptors shown here come from a woman younger than 45 with Graves' hyperthyroidism.

The chain recombines TRBV6-1 with TRBJ1-1, with D perhaps matching TRBD1 (5 bases). The CDR3 contains 16 residues. V gave up 5 bases and J gave up 4 bases, with 20 bases separating them. CDR1 is MNHNS and CDR2 is SASEGT in the germline V gene. The CDR3 reads CASSPPGQGGGTEAFF. CDR3 coding DNA: TGTGCCAGCAGTCCCCCGGGTCAGGGCGGGGGCACTGAAGCTTTCTTT.

This clonotype was seen ten or more times. This chain joins TRBV28 and TRBJ2-6, with 12 bases lining up with TRBD1. Germline V lookup: CDR1 MDHEN, CDR2 SYDVKM. With 7 bases clipped from V and 2 bases from J, the junction kept 6 bases outside the gene matches. This CDR3 comprises 17 residues. The CDR3 DNA follows: TGTGCCAGCACCAAGGGACAGGGGGCTCCTGGGGCCAACGTCCTGACTTTC. It specifies CASTKGQGAPGANVLTF.

This clonotype was picked up a small number of times. The V call is TRBV29-1, the J call TRBJ2-4, with D perhaps matching TRBD2 (6 bases). Trimming cost V 4 bases and J 6 bases, with 13 bases left between them. The germline CDR1 and CDR2 sequences are SQVTM and ANQGSEA. There are 13 residues in the CDR3. CDR3 region: CSVGASDSNIQYF. The CDR3 nucleotides are TGCAGCGTTGGGGCTAGCGACTCAAACATTCAGTACTTC.

The rearrangement uses TRBV20-1 and TRBJ2-5; the match to TRBD2 covers 9 bases. This CDR3 region has 16 residues. The V gene's germline CDR1 is DFQATT and CDR2 SNEGSKA (reference sequence). The V gene end was trimmed by 0 bases and the J gene end by 3 bases; junction bases not matched to a gene: 8. In DNA, the CDR3 is TGCAGTGCTAGAGATTTGGCGGGGGGGGATAAAGAGACCCAGTACTTC. It is translated as CSARDLAGGDKETQYF.

This clonotype has just a few counts. The chain carries TRBV24-1 and TRBJ2-1; 14 bases align to TRBD2. Trimming cost V 5 bases and J 8 bases; bases outside gene matches: 7. CDR1 and CDR2 (germline): KGHDR, SFDVKD. The CDR3 loop spans 16 amino acids. The CDR3 DNA reads as TGTGCCACCAGTGCCCCGACTAGCGGGAGGGCCCATGAGCAGTTCTTC. It yields the protein CATSAPTSGRAHEQFF.

This clonotype was seen more than once but under ten times. This chain uses TRBV9 with TRBJ1-3; D not resolved. This CDR3 spans 13 amino acids. Looked up from germline, CDR1 is SGDLS and CDR2 is YYNGEE. V was trimmed by 3 bases and J by 4 bases, leaving 8 bases between them. The CDR3 loop reads CASSALSGNTIYF. The CDR3 DNA reads as TGTGCCAGCAGCGCCCTATCCGGAAACACCATATATTTT.

Concerning this clonotype: One base away lies a much larger clone, so this may be a sequencing read error. It is likely a read error, because the conserved phenylalanine at the end of the CDR3 is missing. V and J are TRBV3-1 and TRBJ2-7; D remains unclear. From germline, CDR1 is LGHDT and CDR2 YNNKEL (reference sequence). V was cut by 0 bases and J by 2 bases, with 14 bases left in between. This CDR3 is built from 16 residues. CDR3: CASSQEVGPNPYEQYS. CDR3 sequence (DNA): TGTGCCAGCAGCCAAGAGGTAGGGCCGAACCCCTACGAGCAGTACTCC.

This clonotype was seen at least ten times. V is TRBV5-1 and J is TRBJ2-1, with 8 bases identical to TRBD1. V shed 2 bases and J 5 bases; nucleotides not matched to a gene: 6. The germline V gene encodes CDR1 SGHRS and CDR2 YFSETQ. The CDR3 sequence is 15 residues long. CDR3 coding DNA: TGCGCCAGCAGCTTTGGACAGGGATCGAACAATGAGCAGTTCTTC. Translated, it gives CASSFGQGSNNEQFF. The full variable domain, with the rest looked up from reference TRBV5-1 and TRBJ2-1, is KAGVTQTPRYLIKTRGQQVTLSCSPISGHRSVSWYQQTPGQGLQFLFEYFSETQRNKGNFPGRFSGRQFSNSRSEMNVSTLELGDSALYLCASSFGQGSNNEQFFGPGTRLTVL.

This clonotype has at least ten counts. The CDR3 DNA reads TGCGCCAGCAGCTTAAATAGCGGAGCTGCATCCTACGAGCAGTACTTC. Residues: CASSLNSGAASYEQYF. The chain is built from TRBV5-1 and TRBJ2-7, with D perhaps TRBD2 (6 bases). Germline V CDR1 and CDR2: SGHRS, YFSETQ. The CDR3 has 16 amino acids. V lost 2 bases and J lost 1, with 16 bases in between.

This clonotype occurred a few times. The V call is TRBV24-1, the J call TRBJ2-1; D remains unclear. Deletions cut 4 bases from V and 3 bases from J, with 6 bases between. In germline, CDR1 is KGHDR, CDR2 SFDVKD. This CDR3 contains 13 residues. The CDR3 spells CATSEPDYNEQFF. The CDR3 DNA follows: TGTGCCACCAGTGAGCCGGACTACAATGAGCAGTTCTTC.

This clonotype showed up many times. The chain is built from TRBV5-5 and TRBJ2-2; 11 bases match TRBD1. Germline V gene lookup returns CDR1 SGHKS and CDR2 YYEKEE (reference sequence). CDR3 length: 17 residues. V dropped 4 bases and J dropped 3; count of bases not matched to a gene: 8. The CDR3 DNA reads as TGTGCCAGCAGCGCTGGGACAGGGGGTAAGGACACCGGGGAGCTGTTTTTT. Translating gives CASSAGTGGKDTGELFF. The complete variable domain, with remaining parts taken from reference TRBV5-5 and TRBJ2-2, reads DAGVTQSPTHLIKTRGQQVTLRCSPISGHKSVSWYQQVLGQGPQFIFQYYEKEERGRGNFPDRFSARQFPNYSSELNVNALLLGDSALYLCASSAGTGGKDTGELFFGEGSRLTVL.

Remarks on this clonotype: Being one base from a much bigger clone, this may be a read error. The genes are TRBV28 and TRBJ1-2, with TRBD1 as a possible D gene (5 bases). Germline V gives CDR1 MDHEN, CDR2 SYDVKM. Trimming pared 7 bases from V and 7 bases from J, leaving 13 bases between. The CDR3 is 12 residues long. Written as DNA, the CDR3 is TGTGCCAGCATGGGAGGGGCGCTTGGCTACACCTTC. Encoded protein: CASMGGALGYTF.

This clonotype was seen many times. The CDR3 nucleotides read TGTGCCAGCTCACCACGAGGATTTGGGACACCTAAGGAGGTTGAGCAGTTCTTC. It yields the protein CASSPRGFGTPKEVEQFF. The rearrangement links TRBV18 to TRBJ2-1; D perhaps matches TRBD1 (6 bases). Germline values: CDR1 KGHSH, CDR2 LQKENI. The V and J ends lost 1 base and 9 bases respectively, with 25 bases between them. The CDR3 is 18 amino acids. The full variable domain, with the rest looked up from reference TRBV18 and TRBJ2-1, is NAGVMQNPRHLVRRRGQEARLRCSPMKGHSHVYWYRQLPEEGLKFMVYLQKENIIDESGMPKERFSAEFPKEGPSILRIQQVVRGDSAAYFCASSPRGFGTPKEVEQFFGPGTRLTVL.

The chain is built from TRBV5-4 and TRBJ2-7; D not certain. Germline CDR1 and CDR2: SGHNT and YYREEE (reference sequence). Deletions cut 0 bases from V and 9 bases from J, with 16 bases between. The CDR3 contains 14 residues. The CDR3: CASSLDATPNLQYF. In DNA form, the CDR3 reads TGTGCCAGCAGCTTGGACGCAACCCCGAACCTGCAGTACTTC.

Ten or more counts support this clonotype. The CDR3 loop is CASSLSIGMRAHSYNEQFF. In DNA form, the CDR3 reads TGTGCCAGCAGCTTATCCATCGGGATGCGCGCGCACTCCTACAATGAGCAGTTCTTC. This chain joins TRBV13 and TRBJ2-1, with D perhaps matching TRBD2 (5 bases). Per germline, CDR1 PRHDT and CDR2 FYEKMQ (reference sequence). Trimming cost V 2 bases and J 0 bases, with 20 bases left between them. The CDR3 contains 19 residues.

CDR3 sequence reads: CASSEMEMTPQHF. CDR3 sequence (DNA): TGTGCCAGCAGTGAAATGGAAATGACGCCCCAGCATTTT. The chain carries TRBV12-3 or TRBV12-4 and TRBJ1-5; D uncertain. V was shortened by 5 bases and J by 9 bases, with 14 bases between the two germline ends. The CDR3 is 13 amino acids.

The rearrangement uses TRBV14 and TRBJ2-7; D gene ambiguous. Looked up from germline, CDR1 is SGHDN and CDR2 is FVKESK. The CDR3 has 15 residues. Trimming removed 1 base from V and 3 bases from J, with 13 bases in between. In nucleotides, the CDR3 is TGTGCCAGCAGCCAAGGGGCCTCTCCCGACTACGAGCAGTACTTC. Its protein product is CASSQGASPDYEQYF.

The chain links TRBV20-1 to TRBJ1-2; TRBD1 might be the D (6 bases). The CDR3 runs 15 residues. V lost 5 bases, J lost 0 bases, and 16 bases lay in between. Germline V gene data show CDR1 as DFQATT and CDR2 as SNEGSKA (reference sequence). As DNA, the CDR3 is TGCAGTGCTCGGACCCGGGGGGCCTCTAACTATGGCTACACCTTC. Amino acid sequence: CSARTRGASNYGYTF.

This clonotype is a singleton in its sample. This rearrangement joins TRBV6-1 to TRBJ2-7, with 9 bases that match TRBD2. Germline trimming cut 6 bases from V and 7 bases from J; bases unmatched to any gene: 10. This CDR3 has 14 residues. Germline values: CDR1 MNHNS, CDR2 SASEGT. CDR3 sequence (DNA): TGTGCCAGCAGAACCAGCGGGAGGCCCGGGGAGCAGTACTTC. Residues: CASRTSGRPGEQYF.

In this sample, this clonotype turned up a few times. This sequence joins TRBV5-1 and TRBJ1-6; D is unclear. The CDR3 consists of 13 residues. V was shortened by 6 bases and J by 10 bases, with 14 bases between the two germline ends. Germline CDR1 reads SGHRS; CDR2 reads YFSETQ. The CDR3 protein is CASTQEVGSPLHF. The CDR3 DNA reads TGCGCCAGCACTCAAGAGGTGGGGTCACCCCTCCACTTT.

This chain connects TRBV19 to TRBJ1-1; D is unresolved. With 1 base removed from V and 5 bases from J, the gap between germline ends came to 14 bases. Per the germline V gene, CDR1 is LNHDA and CDR2 is SQIVND (reference sequence). CDR3 size: 15 residues. The CDR3 DNA is TGTGCCAGTAGTATAGGCGCGACGTTGGGGACTGAAGCTTTCTTT. It translates to CASSIGATLGTEAFF.

This clonotype was observed many times. This chain connects TRBV18 to TRBJ2-7; 7 nucleotides align to TRBD2. The CDR3 consists of 14 residues. The junction had 6 bases not matched to a gene; V was cut back by 5 bases and J by 2 bases. Germline V gene sequence: CDR1 KGHSH, CDR2 LQKENI. DNA for the CDR3: TGTGCCAGCTCATCGCTGGGGGGGGCCTACGAGCAGTACTTC. Its protein is CASSSLGGAYEQYF. Full variable domain (missing parts from reference TRBV18 and TRBJ2-7): NAGVMQNPRHLVRRRGQEARLRCSPMKGHSHVYWYRQLPEEGLKFMVYLQKENIIDESGMPKERFSAEFPKEGPSILRIQQVVRGDSAAYFCASSSLGGAYEQYFGPGTRLTVT.